This is a list of T cell receptor beta chains from one sample in a study of blood T cells in healthy people across ages. TCRdb ran MiXCR on the 5' RACE reads and lists one entry per CDR3 protein. In the table there are 1.4 million or so distinct CDR3 sequences, approximately 43% of which are singletons. Material for sequencing was blood. The receptors originated from a young woman in good health. Each CDR3 is given with its conserved first and last residue. The D gene is left open where the match is weak. Clone size is shown for a subset of rows, as once, few, many or a class of expanded clone.

TRBV7-2	-	-	TRBJ1-5	CASSRAARGNQPQHF	TGTGCCAGCAGCAGGGCCGCGCGAGGCAATCAGCCCCAGCATTTT
TRBV4-2	TRBD2	-	TRBJ2-1	CASSLALRASGNNEQFF	TGTGCCAGCAGCCTCGCATTGCGGGCTAGCGGAAACAATGAGCAGTTCTTC
TRBV6-5	-	few	TRBJ2-7	CASSYSAGSPFYEQYF	TGTGCCAGCAGTTACTCCGCAGGGTCCCCCTTCTACGAGCAGTACTTC
TRBV5-1	TRBD2	-	TRBJ2-5	CASSFEASGRAKEQYF	TGCGCCAGCAGCTTTGAGGCTAGCGGGAGGGCCAAGGAGCAGTACTTC
TRBV7-2	-	once	TRBJ2-3	CVSSLRTSTDTQYF	TGTGTCAGCAGCCTAAGGACTAGCACAGATACGCAGTATTTT
TRBV2	-	-	TRBJ1-5	CASRDSSRNQPQHF	TGTGCCAGCAGAGACAGTTCGCGAAATCAGCCCCAGCATTTT
TRBV20-1	TRBD1	-	TRBJ2-1	CSAPGQGNIGNEQFF	TGCAGTGCCCCGGGACAGGGCAATATTGGCAATGAGCAGTTCTTC
TRBV5-1	-	-	TRBJ1-1	CASHSRNTEAFF	TGCGCCAGCCATTCGCGGAACACTGAAGCTTTCTTT
TRBV7-2	-	few	TRBJ2-1	CASSLQTAYNEQFF	TGTGCCAGCAGCCTTCAGACTGCCTACAATGAGCAGTTCTTC
TRBV20-1	-	few	TRBJ1-2	CSGRDNYGYTF	TGCAGTGGAAGAGATAACTATGGCTACACCTTC
TRBV27	-	once	TRBJ2-7	CASIYRADLSYNEQYF	TGTGCCAGCATCTACCGAGCCGACCTCTCCTACAATGAGCAGTACTTC
TRBV12-3/TRBV12-4	-	few	TRBJ1-5	CASSLSRTAHSNQPQHF	TGTGCCAGCAGTTTATCTAGGACAGCCCATAGCAATCAGCCCCAGCATTTT
TRBV6-2/TRBV6-3	TRBD2	-	TRBJ2-7	CASRPGTSGKYEQYF	TGTGCCAGCAGGCCCGGGACTAGCGGCAAATACGAGCAGTACTTC
TRBV6-1	-	-	TRBJ1-2	CASRAGTPTQGTNYGYTF	TGTGCCAGCAGGGCCGGGACACCAACCCAGGGGACTAACTATGGCTACACCTTC
TRBV12-3/TRBV12-4	TRBD1	-	TRBJ2-3	CAGSQLSAGTGGAYF	TGTGCCGGCAGCCAACTCAGCGCCGGGACAGGGGGCGCGTATTTT
TRBV19	-	-	TRBJ1-2	CASKARALYGYTF	TGTGCCAGTAAAGCCAGGGCTCTCTATGGCTACACCTTC
TRBV2	-	few	TRBJ2-1	CASTISNEQFF	TGTGCCAGCACGATCAGCAATGAGCAGTTCTTC
TRBV29-1	TRBD1	few	TRBJ2-7	CSVVGATGVYEQYF	TGCAGCGTTGTAGGGGCGACAGGGGTTTACGAGCAGTACTTC
TRBV7-2	-	-	TRBJ1-5	CASSLGSGVNQPQHF	TGTGCCAGCAGCTTAGGTTCAGGTGTAAATCAGCCCCAGCATTTT
TRBV5-5	TRBD1	many	TRBJ2-3	CASSPRQGRHTQYF	TGTGCCAGCAGCCCCCGACAGGGTAGACATACGCAGTATTTT
TRBV9	-	-	TRBJ2-5	CASSSYDEQYF	TGTGCCAGCAGCAGCTACGATGAGCAGTACTTC
TRBV27	-	-	TRBJ1-4	CASSLIGRAREKLFF	TGTGCCAGCAGTTTAATTGGCAGGGCCAGAGAAAAACTGTTTTTT
TRBV7-3	-	once	TRBJ2-3	CTSSLASGTDTQYF	TGTACCAGCAGCTTAGCGAGCGGGACAGATACGCAGTATTTT
TRBV6-2/TRBV6-3	-	-	TRBJ1-5	CASSMGQTLPQHF	TGTGCCAGCAGTATGGGACAAACCCTTCCCCAGCATTTT
TRBV7-9	-	-	TRBJ2-5	CASSFAQEQETQYF	TGTGCCAGCAGCTTTGCTCAGGAACAAGAGACCCAGTACTTC
TRBV29-1	-	-	TRBJ2-5	CSVGQVLRRETQYF	TGCAGCGTTGGACAAGTCTTGCGGCGGGAGACCCAGTACTTC
TRBV7-8	TRBD1	-	TRBJ1-5	CASSLAGTGLHQPQHF	TGTGCCAGCAGCTTAGCCGGGACAGGGTTGCATCAGCCCCAGCATTTT
TRBV4-3	-	-	TRBJ1-6	CASSQDTVSYNSPLHF	TGCGCCAGCAGCCAAGATACTGTCTCCTATAATTCACCCCTCCACTTT
TRBV24-1	TRBD2	-	TRBJ2-3	CATSAAGGREDTQYF	TGTGCCACCAGTGCTGCGGGGGGGCGTGAAGATACGCAGTATTTT
TRBV2	TRBD1	-	TRBJ2-7	CASRVGRQGAYEQYF	TGTGCCAGCAGGGTAGGCAGACAGGGCGCCTACGAGCAGTACTTC
TRBV10-3	-	few	TRBJ2-1	CATARTNYNEQFF	TGTGCCACTGCGAGGACAAATTACAATGAGCAGTTCTTC
TRBV20-1	TRBD1	few	TRBJ1-2	CSARDSANYGYTF	TGCAGTGCAAGGGACAGCGCTAACTATGGCTACACCTTC
TRBV27	-	-	TRBJ2-5	CASMDTYGGETQYF	TGTGCCAGCATGGACACTTATGGGGGCGAGACCCAGTACTTC
TRBV29-1	TRBD2	-	TRBJ2-7	CSVERGGLDEQYF	TGCAGCGTTGAGAGGGGAGGGCTCGATGAGCAGTACTTC
TRBV20-1	TRBD1	-	TRBJ1-1	CSPGQGASNTEAFF	TGCAGCCCCGGACAGGGGGCTTCGAACACTGAAGCTTTCTTT
TRBV20-1	-	-	TRBJ2-1	CSTRLRVRYNEQFF	TGCAGTACTAGACTCAGGGTGAGGTACAATGAGCAGTTCTTC
TRBV4-3	TRBD2	-	TRBJ2-3	CASSYGRGATDTQYF	TGCGCCAGCAGCTATGGGCGGGGGGCCACAGATACGCAGTATTTT
TRBV12-3/TRBV12-4	-	many	TRBJ2-5	CASSSPGAFQETQYF	TGTGCCAGCAGTTCCCCTGGAGCGTTCCAAGAGACCCAGTACTTC
TRBV6-2/TRBV6-3	TRBD1	-	TRBJ1-1	CASSYSTQGGNTEAFF	TGTGCCAGCAGTTACTCGACTCAGGGGGGCAACACTGAAGCTTTCTTT
TRBV9	TRBD2	few	TRBJ2-5	CASSPGTVAGGEQYF	TGTGCCAGCAGCCCCGGGACAGTAGCGGGAGGTGAGCAGTACTTC
TRBV7-9	-	-	TRBJ2-1	CASSLKGAPLGHEQFF	TGTGCCAGCAGCTTAAAGGGAGCCCCTCTTGGGCATGAGCAGTTCTTC
TRBV7-2	-	-	TRBJ1-5	CASSLGERSSGNQPQHF	TGTGCCAGCAGCTTAGGAGAGCGGTCCAGCGGCAATCAGCCCCAGCATTTT
TRBV4-3	TRBD2	few	TRBJ2-3	CASSLTGLAGGSGTDTQYF	TGCGCCAGCAGCCTCACGGGACTAGCGGGAGGTTCAGGCACAGATACGCAGTATTTT
TRBV12-3/TRBV12-4	-	many	TRBJ2-1	CASSSRESKYNEQFF	TGTGCCAGCAGTTCCCGGGAGTCGAAGTACAATGAGCAGTTCTTC
TRBV27	-	-	TRBJ2-7	CASSLALLPYEQYF	TGTGCCAGCAGTTTAGCTCTCCTCCCCTACGAGCAGTACTTC
TRBV12-3/TRBV12-4	-	-	TRBJ2-3	CASSRESFTDTQYF	TGTGCCAGCAGTCGGGAGTCTTTCACAGATACGCAGTATTTT
TRBV6-2/TRBV6-3	-	-	TRBJ2-5	CASGFREQYF	TGTGCCAGCGGGTTTCGAGAGCAGTACTTC
TRBV2	-	-	TRBJ2-7	CASSAEGRYEQYF	TGTGCCAGCAGTGCAGAGGGTAGGTACGAGCAGTACTTC
TRBV20-1	-	-	TRBJ2-6	CSARSLKNPGANVLTF	TGCAGTGCTAGATCCCTGAAAAACCCTGGGGCCAACGTCCTGACTTTC
TRBV7-2	TRBD1	few	TRBJ1-1	CASSQRQGAREAFF	TGTGCCAGCAGCCAGAGACAGGGGGCCAGAGAAGCTTTCTTT
TRBV4-3	TRBD1	-	TRBJ2-6	CASSQGGQWFSGANVLTF	TGCGCCAGCAGCCAAGGGGGACAGTGGTTCTCTGGGGCCAACGTCCTGACTTTC
TRBV4-2	TRBD1	-	TRBJ2-7	CASSYSMDRDHEQYF	TGTGCCAGCAGCTACAGCATGGACAGGGACCACGAGCAGTACTTC
TRBV29-1	-	-	TRBJ2-7	CSVGSRGGIHEQYF	TGCAGCGTTGGAAGCAGGGGAGGGATCCACGAGCAGTACTTC